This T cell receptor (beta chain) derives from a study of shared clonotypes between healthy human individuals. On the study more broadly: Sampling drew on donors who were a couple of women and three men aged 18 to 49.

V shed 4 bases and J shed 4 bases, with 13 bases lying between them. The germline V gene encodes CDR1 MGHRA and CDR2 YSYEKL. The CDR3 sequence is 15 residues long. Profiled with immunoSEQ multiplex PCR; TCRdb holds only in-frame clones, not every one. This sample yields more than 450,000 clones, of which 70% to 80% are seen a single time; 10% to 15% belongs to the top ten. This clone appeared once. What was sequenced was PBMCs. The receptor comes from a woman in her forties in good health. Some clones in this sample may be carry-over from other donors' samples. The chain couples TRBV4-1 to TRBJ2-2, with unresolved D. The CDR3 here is CASSLLGLPTGELFF. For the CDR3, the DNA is TGCGCCAGCAGCCTCCTGGGCCTACCCACCGGGGAGCTGTTTTTT.